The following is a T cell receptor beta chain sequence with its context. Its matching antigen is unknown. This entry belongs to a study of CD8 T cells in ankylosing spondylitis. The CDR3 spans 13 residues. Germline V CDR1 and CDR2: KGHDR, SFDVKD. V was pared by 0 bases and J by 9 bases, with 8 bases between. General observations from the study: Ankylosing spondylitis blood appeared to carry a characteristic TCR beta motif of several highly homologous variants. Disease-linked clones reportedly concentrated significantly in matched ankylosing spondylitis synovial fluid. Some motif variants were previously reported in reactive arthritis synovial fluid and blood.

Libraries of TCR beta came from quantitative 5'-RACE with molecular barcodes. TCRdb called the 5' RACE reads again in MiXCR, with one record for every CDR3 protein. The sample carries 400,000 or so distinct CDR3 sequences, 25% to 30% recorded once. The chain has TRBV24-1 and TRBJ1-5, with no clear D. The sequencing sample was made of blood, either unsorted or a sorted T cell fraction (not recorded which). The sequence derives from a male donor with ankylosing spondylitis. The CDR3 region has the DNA TGTGCCACCAGTGATTTGCCGGGTAGGCCCCAGCATTTT. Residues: CATSDLPGRPQHF.